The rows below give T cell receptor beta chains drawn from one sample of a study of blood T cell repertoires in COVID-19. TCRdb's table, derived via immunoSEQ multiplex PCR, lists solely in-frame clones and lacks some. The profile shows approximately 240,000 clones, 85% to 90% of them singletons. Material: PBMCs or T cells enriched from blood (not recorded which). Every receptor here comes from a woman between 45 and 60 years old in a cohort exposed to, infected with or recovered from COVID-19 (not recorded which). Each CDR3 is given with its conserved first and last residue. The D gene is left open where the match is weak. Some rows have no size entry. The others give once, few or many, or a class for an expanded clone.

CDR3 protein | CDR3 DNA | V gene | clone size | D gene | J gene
CASSPTTVNTEAFF | TGTGCCAGCTCACCCACTACGGTGAACACTGAAGCTTTCTTT | TRBV18 | NA | NA | TRBJ1-1
CASSQTGTVNEQFF | TGTGCCAGTAGTCAGACAGGGACAGTAAATGAGCAGTTCTTC | TRBV19 | NA | TRBD1 | TRBJ2-1
CASSGTGTGGQPQHF | TGTGCCAGCAGTGGGACAGGGACAGGGGGCCAGCCCCAGCATTTT | TRBV6-6 | NA | TRBD1 | TRBJ1-5
CASSKRLAGEGEQYF | TGTGCCAGCAGCAAGAGACTAGCGGGAGAGGGGGAGCAGTACTTC | TRBV11-2 | NA | TRBD2 | TRBJ2-7
CASTMKAGTGYEQYF | TGTGCCAGTACCATGAAGGCTGGGACTGGTTACGAGCAGTACTTC | TRBV19 | NA | NA | TRBJ2-7
CASSPQVTGRQPQHF | TGTGCCAGCAGTCCCCAGGTTACAGGGCGACAGCCCCAGCATTTT | TRBV27 | once | NA | TRBJ1-5
CASSRDGLSYGYTF | TGTGCCAGCAGTCGAGACGGACTGAGCTATGGCTACACCTTC | TRBV3-1/TRBV3-2 | NA | NA | TRBJ1-2
CASRFLTGGYEQYF | TGTGCCAGCAGGTTCCTTACAGGGGGATACGAGCAGTACTTC | TRBV7-2 | once | TRBD1 | TRBJ2-7
CASPRYTF | TGTGCCAGCCCTCGCTACACCTTC | TRBV3-1/TRBV3-2 | NA | NA | TRBJ1-2
CASRPGQGVGNTIYF | TGTGCCAGTAGACCGGGACAGGGTGTCGGAAACACCATATATTTT | TRBV19 | NA | TRBD1 | TRBJ1-3
CASSPLRAGYQETQYF | TGTGCCAGCAGCCCCTTACGGGCGGGCTACCAAGAGACCCAGTACTTC | TRBV3-1/TRBV3-2 | NA | NA | TRBJ2-5
CASSQEGEARSNTGELFF | TGTGCCAGCAGCCAAGAAGGAGAAGCGAGATCGAACACCGGGGAGCTGTTTTTT | TRBV3-1/TRBV3-2 | NA | NA | TRBJ2-2
CASSLGGGADTQYF | TGTGCCAGCAGTTTGGGCGGGGGGGCTGATACGCAGTATTTT | TRBV28 | NA | TRBD2 | TRBJ2-3
CASSDVVLSSYNEQFF | TGTGCCAGCAGTGATGTTGTGTTGAGCTCCTACAATGAGCAGTTCTTC | TRBV2 | NA | NA | TRBJ2-1
CASSRTGSTEAFF | TGCGCCAGCAGCCGGACAGGGTCCACTGAAGCTTTCTTT | TRBV10-1 | NA | TRBD1 | TRBJ1-1
CASSSSVATGVNEQFF | TGTGCCAGCAGCTCGAGCGTAGCCACTGGTGTAAATGAGCAGTTCTTC | TRBV7-3 | NA | NA | TRBJ2-1
CASSMPNRASSYNEQFF | TGCGCCAGCAGCATGCCAAACAGGGCAAGCTCCTACAATGAGCAGTTCTTC | TRBV5-1 | NA | NA | TRBJ2-1
CASSQEASGGYTDTQYF | TGTGCCAGCAGCCAAGAGGCTAGCGGGGGTTACACAGATACGCAGTATTTT | TRBV4-2 | NA | TRBD2 | TRBJ2-3
CAGSHSGANVLTF | TGTGCCGGCAGTCACTCTGGGGCCAACGTCCTGACTTTC | TRBV25-1 | NA | NA | TRBJ2-6
CASGLNRVRQYTEAFF | TGTGCTAGTGGTTTGAACAGGGTGCGTCAGTACACTGAAGCTTTCTTT | TRBV12-5 | NA | NA | TRBJ1-1